This record looks at one T cell receptor (beta chain) sequence and its context. This sample was included in a study of T cell responses to AZD1222 COVID-19 vaccine. Sequenced by immunoSEQ multiplex PCR; TCRdb stores in-frame clones only, minus some. In the table there are some 86,000 clones, around nine tenths of which are singletons. Pooling of second doses given at about 4 or about 12 weeks was done. This CDR3 contains 14 residues. With V trimmed by 4 bases and J by 7 bases, 9 bases remained unmatched. Germline CDR1 and CDR2: MGHRA and YSYEKL. This chain joins TRBV4-1 and TRBJ2-7; 8 bases align to TRBD1. The TCR was taken from an adult who received the AZD1222 COVID-19 vaccine. The sample in question was peripheral blood, obtained 28 days after the second AZD1222 dose. The CDR3: CASSPIQGDSEQYF. CDR3 bases: TGCGCCAGCAGCCCAATACAGGGGGATAGTGAGCAGTACTTC.